This TCR beta chain originates from a study of blood T cell repertoires in COVID-19. Overall study context: The samples span acute and convalescent COVID-19 from the United States, Italy and Spain. T cells, B-cell-depleted T cells, or PBMCs provided the cDNA or gDNA that served as material.

V dropped 5 bases and J dropped 6 bases, with 17 bases sitting between them. CDR1 and CDR2 from the germline V gene are SSHAT and FNYEAQ (reference sequence). The CDR3 runs to 14 residues. Original analysis: It was from reference gene primer amplification that nucleated cell counts were estimated. Sequenced by immunoSEQ multiplex PCR; TCRdb stores in-frame clones only, minus some. V, J and clone size were drawn from that table, and D and trimming were deduced from the DNA. The sample holds 210,000 or so clones; 80% to 90% are singletons and the top ten take about 4%. Everyone who took part was roughly 18 to 100 years old, and they came from 24 US areas.

The receptor was derived from a woman aged 25-40 years who had been exposed to COVID-19. The rearrangement uses TRBV7-7 and TRBJ2-7, with a possible D match to TRBD1 (7 bases). Sequencing was performed on PBMCs or T cells enriched from blood (not recorded which). The CDR3 spells CASSPLTGRGEQYF. The CDR3 region has the DNA TGTGCCAGCAGCCCGTTGACAGGGCGGGGCGAGCAGTACTTC.